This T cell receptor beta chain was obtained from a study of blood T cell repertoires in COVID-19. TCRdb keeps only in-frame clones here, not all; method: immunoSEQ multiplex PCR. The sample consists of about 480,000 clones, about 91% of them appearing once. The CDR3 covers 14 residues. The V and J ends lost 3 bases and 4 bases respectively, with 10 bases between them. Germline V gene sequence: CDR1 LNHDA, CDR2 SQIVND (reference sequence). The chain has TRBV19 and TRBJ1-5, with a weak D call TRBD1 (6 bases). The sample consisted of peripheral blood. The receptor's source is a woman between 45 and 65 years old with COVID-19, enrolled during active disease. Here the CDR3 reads CASSIRGGNQPQHF. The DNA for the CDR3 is TGTGCCAGTAGTATCAGGGGTGGGAATCAGCCCCAGCATTTT. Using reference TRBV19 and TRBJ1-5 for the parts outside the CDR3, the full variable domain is DGGITQSPKYLFRKEGQNVTLSCEQNLNHDAMYWYRQDPGQGLRLIYYSQIVNDFQKGDIAEGYSVSREKKESFPLTVTSAQKNPTAFYLCASSIRGGNQPQHFGDGTRLSIL.